This entry lists 25 T cell receptor beta chains sequenced from one sample in a study of T cell changes during pregnancy in multiple sclerosis. TCRdb's table, derived via immunoSEQ multiplex PCR, lists solely in-frame clones and lacks some. Of under 60,000 clones in the sample, about 90% are singletons; the top ten hold approximately 0.4%. Sequencing was performed on CD4+ T cells from peripheral blood mononuclear cells, taken in the second trimester of pregnancy. These receptor sequences come from a female donor in good health, enrolled as a control in a pregnancy study.

The chain joins TRBV19 to TRBJ1-1; possible D gene TRBD1, 5 bases. The V gene's germline CDR1 is LNHDA and CDR2 SQIVND (reference sequence). This CDR3 is 15 amino acids long. Trimming left V 3 bases short and J 4 bases short, with 15 bases between. CDR3 sequence: CASSMTRIQVTEAFF. The CDR3 DNA is TGTGCCAGTAGTATGACAAGAATACAGGTCACTGAAGCTTTCTTT. The full variable domain, rest sourced from reference TRBV19 and TRBJ1-1, is DGGITQSPKYLFRKEGQNVTLSCEQNLNHDAMYWYRQDPGQGLRLIYYSQIVNDFQKGDIAEGYSVSREKKESFPLTVTSAQKNPTAFYLCASSMTRIQVTEAFFGQGTRLTVV.

The chain uses TRBV20-1 and TRBJ1-1, with D uncertain. CDR1 is DFQATT, CDR2 SNEGSKA, per germline (reference sequence). V was trimmed by 4 bases and J by 2 bases, leaving 5 bases between them. The CDR3 sequence is 11 residues long. CDR3 DNA: TGCAGTGCTACGGGAAACACTGAAGCTTTCTTT. The encoded protein is CSATGNTEAFF.

The V and J genes are TRBV27 and TRBJ2-3; 7 bases agree with TRBD1. The CDR3 extends over 13 amino acids. Unmatched junction bases numbered 4, after V lost 9 bases and J lost 1 base. CDR1 is MNHEY and CDR2 is SMNVEV in the germline V gene (reference sequence). DNA for the CDR3: TGTGCCAGGTACAGGGGACGCACAGATACGCAGTATTTT. It is translated as CARYRGRTDTQYF.

This chain links TRBV9 with TRBJ1-2; TRBD1 aligns across 8 bases. Germline V gene data show CDR1 as SGDLS and CDR2 as YYNGEE. The CDR3 has 15 residues. V shed 4 bases and J 4 bases; nucleotides not matched to a gene: 9. This CDR3 reads CASSTMTGAGYGYTF. For the CDR3, the DNA is TGTGCCAGCAGCACAATGACAGGGGCCGGCTATGGCTACACCTTC.

This chain connects TRBV12-5 to TRBJ2-3; D possibly corresponds to TRBD2 (6 bases). Germline-derived CDR1 and CDR2 are LGHNT and FRNRAP. With 6 bases removed from V and 1 base from J, the gap between germline ends came to 14 bases. This CDR3 spans 15 amino acids. CDR3: CASGFMGGGTDTQYF. CDR3 bases: TGTGCTAGTGGGTTCATGGGCGGGGGCACAGATACGCAGTATTTT.

The rearrangement joins TRBV5-1 to TRBJ1-2; D might be TRBD1 (5 bases). Deletions cut 1 base from V and 7 bases from J, with 17 bases between. Germline V lookup: CDR1 SGHRS, CDR2 YFSETQ. This CDR3 spans 15 amino acids. The CDR3 loop reads CASSLSLGRDGGYTF. CDR3 nucleotide sequence: TGCGCCAGCAGCTTGTCTCTCGGCAGGGATGGTGGCTACACCTTC.

Here the CDR3 DNA reads TGCGCCAGCAGCTTGTCCCGGAGCGGCTATGGCTACACCTTC. The encoded protein is CASSLSRSGYGYTF. The J gene is TRBJ1-2, the V gene TRBV5-1, with D unresolved. V was pared by 1 base and J by 4 bases, with 11 bases between. The CDR3 has 14 residues. CDR1 is SGHRS and CDR2 is YFSETQ in the germline V gene.

The V gene is TRBV7-8, the J gene TRBJ2-3; 10 nucleotides line up with TRBD1. The CDR3 has 15 residues. Germline V CDR1 and CDR2: SGHVS, FQNEAQ. V gave up 2 bases and J gave up 6 bases; unmatched junction bases: 5. The CDR3 coding sequence is TGTGCCAGCAGCTTACAGGGACAGGGGTCCGATACGCAGTATTTT. It encodes CASSLQGQGSDTQYF.

This sequence joins TRBV6-5 and TRBJ1-2; D is ambiguous. CDR3 size: 12 residues. The germline CDR1 and CDR2 sequences are MNHEY and SVGAGI. Trimming pared 7 bases from V and 2 bases from J, leaving 8 bases between. The CDR3 DNA is TGTGCCAGCATTGGCCCGAACTATGGCTACACCTTC. Translated, it gives CASIGPNYGYTF.

The chain uses TRBV30 and TRBJ2-7; 9 bases match TRBD1. CDR1 is GTSNPN, CDR2 SVGIG, per germline (reference sequence). This CDR3 contains 15 residues. With 2 bases clipped from V and 2 bases from J, the junction kept 7 bases outside the gene matches. The CDR3 is CAWSFGQGYTYEQYF. In nucleotides, the CDR3 is TGTGCCTGGAGTTTCGGACAGGGGTACACCTACGAGCAGTACTTC.

The chain uses TRBV6-5 and TRBJ1-2; 8 nucleotides align to TRBD1. Trimming removed 7 bases from V and 5 bases from J; junction bases left unmatched: 9. The CDR3 is 14 residues long. Per germline, CDR1 MNHEY and CDR2 SVGAGI. The DNA for the CDR3 is TGTGCCAGCATCAAAGGACAGGGCGGATATGGCTACACCTTC. It encodes CASIKGQGGYGYTF.

The V call is TRBV11-2, the J call TRBJ2-3; D not resolved. CDR1 is SGHAT and CDR2 is FQNNGV in the germline V gene. CDR3 size: 17 residues. V shed 2 bases and J shed 2 bases, with 17 bases lying between them. The CDR3 sequence is CASSLPSHPLSTDTQYF. CDR3 bases: TGTGCCAGCAGCTTACCGAGCCATCCTTTATCCACAGATACGCAGTATTTT. The variable domain in full, completed from reference TRBV11-2 and TRBJ2-3, reads EAGVAQSPRYKIIEKRQSVAFWCNPISGHATLYWYQQILGQGPKLLIQFQNNGVVDDSQLPKDRFSAERLKGVDSTLKIQPAKLEDSAVYLCASSLPSHPLSTDTQYFGPGTRLTVL.

The J gene is TRBJ2-7, the V gene TRBV6-5; 9 nucleotides agree with TRBD2. The CDR3 sequence is 15 residues long. The V and J ends lost 7 bases and 1 base, in that order; junction bases with no gene match: 8. From germline, CDR1 is MNHEY and CDR2 SVGAGI. The CDR3 DNA is TGTGCCAGCACAAATCGGCGGGGGGGGTCCTACGAGCAGTACTTC. This sequence encodes CASTNRRGGSYEQYF.

The chain joins TRBV6-5 to TRBJ1-2; D is perhaps TRBD1 (5 bases). The CDR3 length is 15 residues. Germline loops: CDR1 MNHEY, CDR2 SVGAGI. Between the trimmed V and J ends, which lost 5 bases and 2 bases, there was a span of 15 bases. DNA of the CDR3: TGTGCCAGCAGTCCCTCGGGGGGACTCAACTATGGCTACACCTTC. It codes for CASSPSGGLNYGYTF.

The gene calls are TRBV25-1 and TRBJ2-5; weak D call: TRBD2 (9 bases). V was trimmed by 4 bases and J by 5 bases, leaving 17 bases between them. The CDR3 runs 15 residues. In germline, CDR1 is MGHDK, CDR2 SYGVNS. CDR3 in DNA: TGTGCCAGCAGTGCTAGCGGGGACAGGTGGGAGACCCAGTACTTC. Its protein product is CASSASGDRWETQYF.

The chain combines TRBV28 with TRBJ1-4; 9 bases are shared with TRBD1. J lost 4 bases, V lost 6 bases, and 3 bases had no gene match. This CDR3 spans 14 amino acids. Germline CDR1 is MDHEN and CDR2 is SYDVKM. CDR3 sequence (DNA): TGTGCCAGCAGCCTGACAGGGGGTAATGAAAAACTGTTTTTT. The encoded protein is CASSLTGGNEKLFF. Based on the CDR3 plus reference TRBV28 and TRBJ1-4, the full variable domain is DVKVTQSSRYLVKRTGEKVFLECVQDMDHENMFWYRQDPGLGLRLIYFSYDVKMKEKGDIPEGYSVSREKKERFSLILESASTNQTSMYLCASSLTGGNEKLFFGSGTQLSVL.

This clone was seen just once. The chain joins TRBV11-3 to TRBJ2-2; D unclear. CDR3 length: 13 residues. V lost 6 bases, J lost 3 bases, and 8 bases lay in between. Germline V gene lookup returns CDR1 SGHNT and CDR2 YENEEA. As DNA, the CDR3 is TGTGCCAGCAGAGGAGTATACACCGGGGAGCTGTTTTTT. Translating gives CASRGVYTGELFF.

This clone was picked up one time. The CDR3 sequence is CASSTQGGDQPQHF. In DNA, the CDR3 is TGTGCCAGCAGCACACAGGGCGGTGATCAGCCCCAGCATTTT. The genes are TRBV7-2 and TRBJ1-5; weak D call: TRBD1 (6 bases). V gave up 5 bases and J gave up 5 bases, with 13 bases separating them. CDR1 is SGHTA, CDR2 FQGNSA, per germline. There are 14 residues in the CDR3.

The CDR3 DNA reads TGTGCCTGGAGCAGACAGGCGGGCACTGAAGCTTTCTTT. This gives the protein CAWSRQAGTEAFF. The J gene is TRBJ1-1, the V gene TRBV30; perhaps TRBD1 as D (6 bases). The CDR3 contains 13 residues. In germline, CDR1 is GTSNPN, CDR2 SVGIG (reference sequence). Trimming removed 3 bases from V and 4 bases from J, with 12 bases in between.

CDR3 coding DNA: TGTGCCAGCAGTTACACCAGGGGTCACTACACCTTC. Protein sequence: CASSYTRGHYTF. The chain is built from TRBV6-5 and TRBJ1-2; possible D gene TRBD1, 6 bases. The V gene lost 2 bases and the J gene lost 10 bases, with 11 bases spanning the gap. CDR3 length: 12 residues. Germline CDR1 reads MNHEY; CDR2 reads SVGAGI.

V and J are TRBV27 and TRBJ2-7; D uncertain. CDR1 and CDR2 (germline): MNHEY, SMNVEV (reference sequence). Trimming left V 5 bases short and J 8 bases short, with 16 bases between. This CDR3 spans 13 amino acids. As DNA, the CDR3 is TGTGCCAGCAGTCCCGCGTCGAACCCGAAGCAGTACTTC. Protein sequence: CASSPASNPKQYF.

The chain employs TRBV28 and TRBJ1-2; D ambiguous. From germline, CDR1 is MDHEN and CDR2 SYDVKM. CDR3 length: 14 residues. V was trimmed by 3 bases and J by 4 bases, leaving 12 bases between them. The CDR3 DNA reads as TGTGCCAGCAGTTTCGGTGCGTCGGGCTATGGCTACACCTTC. Its protein is CASSFGASGYGYTF.

The chain couples TRBV9 to TRBJ2-2; weak D call: TRBD2 (5 bases). The CDR3 runs 15 residues. The V and J ends lost 0 bases and 6 bases respectively, with 12 bases between them. Germline V lookup: CDR1 SGDLS, CDR2 YYNGEE. CDR3 DNA: TGTGCCAGCAGCGTAGGAGGGCCGTCGGCCGGGGAGCTGTTTTTT. Translating gives CASSVGGPSAGELFF.

The chain carries TRBV29-1 and TRBJ1-1, with D perhaps TRBD1 (6 bases). This CDR3 contains 12 residues. Per the germline V gene, CDR1 is SQVTM and CDR2 is ANQGSEA. V shed 4 bases and J shed 6 bases, with 12 bases lying between them. The CDR3 bases are TGCAGCGTTGGCGTTGGGGGCCCTGAAGCTTTCTTT. It encodes CSVGVGGPEAFF.

This rearrangement joins TRBV19 to TRBJ1-1, with D unclear. The CDR3 consists of 13 residues. Germline lookup yields CDR1 LNHDA and CDR2 SQIVND (reference sequence). The V gene lost 2 bases and the J gene lost 3 bases, with 7 bases spanning the gap. Here the CDR3 DNA reads TGTGCCAGTAGTATAAACCGCGACACTGAAGCTTTCTTT. Amino acids: CASSINRDTEAFF.